Described below is a single T cell receptor beta chain sequence and its context. Antigen unknown. These data belong to a study of cytomegalovirus exposure and HLA in healthy donors. This CDR3 is 15 amino acids long. Germline values: CDR1 GTSNPN, CDR2 SVGIG (reference sequence). With 4 bases clipped from V and 5 bases from J, the junction kept 7 bases outside the gene matches. PCR primers comprised 60 Vbeta and 13 Jbeta primers. Measured with immunoSEQ multiplex PCR; TCRdb has only the in-frame clones, and not every one. The data hold around 53,000 clones, with approximately 73% observed a single time. Study results and limitations: Follow-up analysis seemed to connect common viral pathogens with several of the most significant clusters identified. Sequences of the TCR beta chain were said to predict the HLA-A and HLA-B alleles of most subjects accurately.

V and J are TRBV30 and TRBJ2-2; TRBD2 aligns across 10 bases. The sequence derives from a man aged 18 to 29 in good health and CMV-seronegative. Input material: PBMCs. CDR3 sequence reads: CAWTIGTSVTGELFF. The CDR3 DNA reads TGTGCCTGGACTATAGGGACTAGCGTAACCGGGGAGCTGTTTTTT.